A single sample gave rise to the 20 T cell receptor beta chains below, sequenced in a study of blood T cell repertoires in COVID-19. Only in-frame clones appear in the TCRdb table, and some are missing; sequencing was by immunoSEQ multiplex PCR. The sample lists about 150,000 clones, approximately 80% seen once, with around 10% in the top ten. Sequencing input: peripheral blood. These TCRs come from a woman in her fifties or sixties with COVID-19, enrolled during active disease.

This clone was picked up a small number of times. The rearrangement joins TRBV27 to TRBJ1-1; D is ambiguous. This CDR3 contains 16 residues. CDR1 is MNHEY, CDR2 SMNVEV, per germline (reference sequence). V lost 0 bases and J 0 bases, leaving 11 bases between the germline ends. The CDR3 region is CASSLSGTILNTEAFF. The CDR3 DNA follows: TGTGCCAGCAGTTTATCTGGCACAATATTGAACACTGAAGCTTTCTTT.

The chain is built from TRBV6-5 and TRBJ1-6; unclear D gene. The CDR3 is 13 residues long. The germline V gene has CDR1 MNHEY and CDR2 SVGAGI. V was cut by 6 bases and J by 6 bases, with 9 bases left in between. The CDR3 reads CASSGRANSPLHF. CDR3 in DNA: TGTGCCAGCAGCGGGAGGGCTAATTCACCCCTCCACTTT.

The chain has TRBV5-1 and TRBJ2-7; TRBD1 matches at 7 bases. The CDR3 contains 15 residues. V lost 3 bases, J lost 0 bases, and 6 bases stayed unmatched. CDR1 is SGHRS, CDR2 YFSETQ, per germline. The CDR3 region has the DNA TGCGCCAGCAGCTCAGACAGACAGGGCTCCTACGAGCAGTACTTC. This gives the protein CASSSDRQGSYEQYF.

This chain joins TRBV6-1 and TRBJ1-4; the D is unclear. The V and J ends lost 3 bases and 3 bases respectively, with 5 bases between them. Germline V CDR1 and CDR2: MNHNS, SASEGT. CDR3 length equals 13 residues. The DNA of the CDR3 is TGTGCCAGCAGTGACAGTGCTAATGAAAAACTGTTTTTT. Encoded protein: CASSDSANEKLFF.

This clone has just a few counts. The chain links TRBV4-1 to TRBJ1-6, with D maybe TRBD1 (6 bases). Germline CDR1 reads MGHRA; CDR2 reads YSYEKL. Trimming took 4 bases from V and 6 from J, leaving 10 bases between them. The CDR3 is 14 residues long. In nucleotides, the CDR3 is TGCGCCAGCAGCCCGGACAGCCCTAATTCACCCCTCCACTTT. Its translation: CASSPDSPNSPLHF.

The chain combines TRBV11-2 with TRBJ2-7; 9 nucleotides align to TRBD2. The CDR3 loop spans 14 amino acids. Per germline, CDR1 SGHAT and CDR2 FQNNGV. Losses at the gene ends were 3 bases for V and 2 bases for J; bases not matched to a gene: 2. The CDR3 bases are TGTGCCAGCAGCTTGCTAGCGGGGACCTACGAGCAGTACTTC. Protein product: CASSLLAGTYEQYF.

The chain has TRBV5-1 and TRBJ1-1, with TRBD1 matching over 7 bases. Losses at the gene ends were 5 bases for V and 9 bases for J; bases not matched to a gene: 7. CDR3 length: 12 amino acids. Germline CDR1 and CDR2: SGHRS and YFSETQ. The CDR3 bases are TGCGCCAGCAGTATACAGGGGCGTCAAGCTTTCTTT. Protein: CASSIQGRQAFF.

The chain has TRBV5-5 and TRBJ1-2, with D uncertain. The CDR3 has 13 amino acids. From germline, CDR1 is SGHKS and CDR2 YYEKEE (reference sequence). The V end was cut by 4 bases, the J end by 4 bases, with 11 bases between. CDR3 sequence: CASSRGPVYGYTF. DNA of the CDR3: TGTGCCAGCAGCCGGGGTCCGGTCTATGGCTACACCTTC.

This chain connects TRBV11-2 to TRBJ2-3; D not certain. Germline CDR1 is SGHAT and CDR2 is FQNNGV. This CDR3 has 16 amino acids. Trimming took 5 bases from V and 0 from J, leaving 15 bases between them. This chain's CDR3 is CASSLTQTVSTDTQYF. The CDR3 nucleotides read TGTGCCAGCAGCCTCACACAGACCGTAAGCACAGATACGCAGTATTTT.

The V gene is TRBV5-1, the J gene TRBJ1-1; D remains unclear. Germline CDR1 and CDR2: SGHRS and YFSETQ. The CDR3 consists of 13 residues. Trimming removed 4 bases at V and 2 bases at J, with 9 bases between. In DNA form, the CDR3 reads TGCGCCAGCAGCCCCGGTCCTAACACTGAAGCTTTCTTT. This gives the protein CASSPGPNTEAFF.

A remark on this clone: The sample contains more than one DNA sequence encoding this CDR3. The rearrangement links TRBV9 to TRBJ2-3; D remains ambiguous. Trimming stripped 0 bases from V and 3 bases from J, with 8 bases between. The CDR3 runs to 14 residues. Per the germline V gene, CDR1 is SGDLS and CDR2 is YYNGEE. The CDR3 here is CASSVGGMTDTQYF. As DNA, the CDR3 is TGTGCCAGCAGCGTAGGCGGTATGACAGATACGCAGTATTTT.

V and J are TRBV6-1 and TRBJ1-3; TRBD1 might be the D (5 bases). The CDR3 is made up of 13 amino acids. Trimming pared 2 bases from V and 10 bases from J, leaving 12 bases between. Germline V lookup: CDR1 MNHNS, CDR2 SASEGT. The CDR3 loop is CASSEQGKMTIYF. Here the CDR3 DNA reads TGTGCCAGCAGTGAACAGGGAAAAATGACCATATATTTT.

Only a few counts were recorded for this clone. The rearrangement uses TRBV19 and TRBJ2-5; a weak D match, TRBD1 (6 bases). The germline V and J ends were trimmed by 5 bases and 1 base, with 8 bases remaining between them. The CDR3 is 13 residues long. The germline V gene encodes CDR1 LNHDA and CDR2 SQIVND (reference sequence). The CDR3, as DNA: TGTGCCAGTAGTCAGGGGACCCAAGAGACCCAGTACTTC. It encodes CASSQGTQETQYF.

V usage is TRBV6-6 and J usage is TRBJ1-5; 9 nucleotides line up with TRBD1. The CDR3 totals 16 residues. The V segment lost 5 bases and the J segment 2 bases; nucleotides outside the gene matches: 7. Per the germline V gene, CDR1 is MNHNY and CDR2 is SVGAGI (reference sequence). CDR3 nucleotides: TGTGCCAGCAGTCCAATGGACAGGGGAGGCAATCAGCCCCAGCATTTT. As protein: CASSPMDRGGNQPQHF.

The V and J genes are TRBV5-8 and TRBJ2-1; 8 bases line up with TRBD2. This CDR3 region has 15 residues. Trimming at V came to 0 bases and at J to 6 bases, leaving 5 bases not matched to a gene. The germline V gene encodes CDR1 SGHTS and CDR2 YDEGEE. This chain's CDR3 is CASSLGTSSGNEQFF. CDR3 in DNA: TGTGCCAGCAGCTTGGGGACTAGCAGCGGCAATGAGCAGTTCTTC.

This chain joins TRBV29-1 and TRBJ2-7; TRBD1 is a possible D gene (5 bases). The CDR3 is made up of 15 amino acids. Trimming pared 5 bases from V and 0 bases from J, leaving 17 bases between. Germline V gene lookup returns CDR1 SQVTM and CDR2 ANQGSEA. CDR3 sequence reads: CSVSSTVLSSYEQYF. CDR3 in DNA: TGCAGCGTTTCCTCGACAGTATTGAGCTCCTACGAGCAGTACTTC.

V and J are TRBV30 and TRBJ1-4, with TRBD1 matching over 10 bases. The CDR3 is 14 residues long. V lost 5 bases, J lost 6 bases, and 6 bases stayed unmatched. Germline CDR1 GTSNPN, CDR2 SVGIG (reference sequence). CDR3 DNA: TGTGCCTGGGCCCCGGGACAGGGGCATGAAAAACTGTTTTTT. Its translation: CAWAPGQGHEKLFF.

The CDR3 loop is CASSMDRQPQHF. CDR3 bases: TGTGCCAGCAGCATGGACAGGCAGCCCCAGCATTTT. V is TRBV5-6 and J is TRBJ1-5, with 7 bases fitting TRBD1. Losses at the gene ends were 4 bases for V and 7 bases for J; bases not matched to a gene: 2. The CDR3 sequence is 12 residues long. Germline CDR1 reads SGHDT; CDR2 reads YYEEEE.

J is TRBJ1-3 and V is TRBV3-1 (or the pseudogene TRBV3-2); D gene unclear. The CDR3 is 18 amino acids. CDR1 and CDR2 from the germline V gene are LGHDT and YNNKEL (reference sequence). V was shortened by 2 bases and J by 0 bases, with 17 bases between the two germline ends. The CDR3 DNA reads TGTGCCAGCAGCCAACCCCCGGCGACGGGTTACTCTGGAAACACCATATATTTT. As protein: CASSQPPATGYSGNTIYF.

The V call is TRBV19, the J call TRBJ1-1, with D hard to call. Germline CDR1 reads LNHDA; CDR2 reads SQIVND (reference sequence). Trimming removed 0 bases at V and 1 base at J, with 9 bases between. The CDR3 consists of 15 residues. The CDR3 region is CASSIDRRENTEAFF. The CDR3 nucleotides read TGTGCCAGTAGTATAGATCGGAGAGAGAACACTGAAGCTTTCTTT.